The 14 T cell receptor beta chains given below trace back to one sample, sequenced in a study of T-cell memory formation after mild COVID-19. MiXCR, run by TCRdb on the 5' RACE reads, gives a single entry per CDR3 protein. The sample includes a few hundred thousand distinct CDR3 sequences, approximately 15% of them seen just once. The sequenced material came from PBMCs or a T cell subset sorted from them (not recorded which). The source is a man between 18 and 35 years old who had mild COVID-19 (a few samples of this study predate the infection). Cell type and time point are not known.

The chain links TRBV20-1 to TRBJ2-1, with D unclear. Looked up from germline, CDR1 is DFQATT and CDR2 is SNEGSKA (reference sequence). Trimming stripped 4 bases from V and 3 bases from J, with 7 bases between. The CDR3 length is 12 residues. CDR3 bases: TGCAGTGCTATTGGAGACTACAATGAGCAGTTCTTC. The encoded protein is CSAIGDYNEQFF.

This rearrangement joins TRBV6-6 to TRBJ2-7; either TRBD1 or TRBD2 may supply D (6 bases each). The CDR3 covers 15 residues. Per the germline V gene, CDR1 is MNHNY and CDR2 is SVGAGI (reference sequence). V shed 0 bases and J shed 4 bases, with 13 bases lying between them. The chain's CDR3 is CASSYSRGTGYEQYF. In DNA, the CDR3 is TGTGCCAGCAGTTACTCGAGGGGGACTGGTTACGAGCAGTACTTC.

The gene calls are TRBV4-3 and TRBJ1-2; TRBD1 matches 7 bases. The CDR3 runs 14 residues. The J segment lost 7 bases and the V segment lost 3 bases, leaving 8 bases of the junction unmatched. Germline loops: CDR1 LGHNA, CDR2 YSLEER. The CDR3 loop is CASSQMTGTGGYTF. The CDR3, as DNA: TGCGCCAGCAGCCAGATGACAGGGACTGGTGGCTACACCTTC.

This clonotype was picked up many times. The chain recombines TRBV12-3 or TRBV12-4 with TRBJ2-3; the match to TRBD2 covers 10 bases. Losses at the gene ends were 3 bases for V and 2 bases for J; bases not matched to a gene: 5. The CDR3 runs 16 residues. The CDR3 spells CASSLVAGGPTDTQYF. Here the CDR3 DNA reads TGTGCCAGCAGTTTGGTAGCGGGGGGACCCACAGATACGCAGTATTTT.

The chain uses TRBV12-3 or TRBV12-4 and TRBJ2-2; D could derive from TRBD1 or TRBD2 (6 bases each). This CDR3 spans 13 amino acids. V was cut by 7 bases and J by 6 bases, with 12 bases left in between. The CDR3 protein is CASKGGRPGELFF. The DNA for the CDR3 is TGTGCCAGCAAGGGGGGCCGCCCCGGGGAGCTGTTTTTT.

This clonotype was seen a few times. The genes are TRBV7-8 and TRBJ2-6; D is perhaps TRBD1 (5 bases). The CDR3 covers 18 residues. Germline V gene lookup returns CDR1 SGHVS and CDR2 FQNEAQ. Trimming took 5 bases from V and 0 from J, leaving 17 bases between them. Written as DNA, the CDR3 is TGTGCCAGCAGCCTACAGGTCTCCCCGTACTCTGGGGCCAACGTCCTGACTTTC. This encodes CASSLQVSPYSGANVLTF.

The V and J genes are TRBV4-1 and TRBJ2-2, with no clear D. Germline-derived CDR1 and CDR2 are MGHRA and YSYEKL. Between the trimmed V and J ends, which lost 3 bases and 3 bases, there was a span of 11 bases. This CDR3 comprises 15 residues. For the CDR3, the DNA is TGCGCCAGCAGCCAGGTGTTCAGCTACACCGGGGAGCTGTTTTTT. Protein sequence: CASSQVFSYTGELFF.

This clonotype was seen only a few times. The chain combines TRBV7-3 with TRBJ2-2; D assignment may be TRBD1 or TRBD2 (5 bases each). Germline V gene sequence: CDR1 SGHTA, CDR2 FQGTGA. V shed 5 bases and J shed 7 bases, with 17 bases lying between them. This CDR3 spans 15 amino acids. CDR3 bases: TGTGCCAGCAGCGAAACGGGGCGGAGCGGCGGGGAGCTGTTTTTT. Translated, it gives CASSETGRSGGELFF.

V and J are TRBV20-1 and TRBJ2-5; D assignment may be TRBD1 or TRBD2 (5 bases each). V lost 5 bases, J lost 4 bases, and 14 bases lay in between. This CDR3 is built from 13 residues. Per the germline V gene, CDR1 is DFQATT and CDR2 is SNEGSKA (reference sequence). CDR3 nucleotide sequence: TGCAGTGCTGGGGGTGGAACCGTAGAGACCCAGTACTTC. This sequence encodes CSAGGGTVETQYF.

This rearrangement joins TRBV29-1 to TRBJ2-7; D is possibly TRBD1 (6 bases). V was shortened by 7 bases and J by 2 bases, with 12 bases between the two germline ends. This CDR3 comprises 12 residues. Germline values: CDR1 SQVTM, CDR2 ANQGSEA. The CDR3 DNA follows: TGCAGCGCCGGGACACCACCCTACGAGCAGTACTTC. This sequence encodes CSAGTPPYEQYF.

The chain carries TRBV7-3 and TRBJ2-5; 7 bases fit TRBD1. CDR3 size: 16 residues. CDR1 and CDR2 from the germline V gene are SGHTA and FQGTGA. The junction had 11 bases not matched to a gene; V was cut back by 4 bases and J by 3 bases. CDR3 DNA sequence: TGTGCCAGCAGCTCGATAGGGGGCAGGTCGAAAGAGACCCAGTACTTC. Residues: CASSSIGGRSKETQYF.

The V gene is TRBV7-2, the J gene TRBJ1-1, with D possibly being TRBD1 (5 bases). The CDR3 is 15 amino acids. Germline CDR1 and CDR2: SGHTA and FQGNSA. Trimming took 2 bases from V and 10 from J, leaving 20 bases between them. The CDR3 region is CASSLLGTGKTRAFF. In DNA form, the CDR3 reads TGTGCCAGCAGCTTACTGGGGACCGGTAAGACGCGAGCTTTCTTT.

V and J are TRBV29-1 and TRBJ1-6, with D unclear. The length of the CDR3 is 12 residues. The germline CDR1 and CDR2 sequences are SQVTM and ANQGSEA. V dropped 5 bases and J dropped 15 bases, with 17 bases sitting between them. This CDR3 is CSVILLVGSLHF. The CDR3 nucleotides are TGCAGCGTTATCCTCCTGGTTGGAAGCCTCCACTTT.

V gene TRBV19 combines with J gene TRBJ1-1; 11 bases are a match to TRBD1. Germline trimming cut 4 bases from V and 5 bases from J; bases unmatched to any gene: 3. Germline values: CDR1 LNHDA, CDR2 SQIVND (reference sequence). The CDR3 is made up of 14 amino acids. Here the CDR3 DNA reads TGTGCCAGTAGTAGGGGACAGGGGGATACTGAAGCTTTCTTT. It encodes CASSRGQGDTEAFF.